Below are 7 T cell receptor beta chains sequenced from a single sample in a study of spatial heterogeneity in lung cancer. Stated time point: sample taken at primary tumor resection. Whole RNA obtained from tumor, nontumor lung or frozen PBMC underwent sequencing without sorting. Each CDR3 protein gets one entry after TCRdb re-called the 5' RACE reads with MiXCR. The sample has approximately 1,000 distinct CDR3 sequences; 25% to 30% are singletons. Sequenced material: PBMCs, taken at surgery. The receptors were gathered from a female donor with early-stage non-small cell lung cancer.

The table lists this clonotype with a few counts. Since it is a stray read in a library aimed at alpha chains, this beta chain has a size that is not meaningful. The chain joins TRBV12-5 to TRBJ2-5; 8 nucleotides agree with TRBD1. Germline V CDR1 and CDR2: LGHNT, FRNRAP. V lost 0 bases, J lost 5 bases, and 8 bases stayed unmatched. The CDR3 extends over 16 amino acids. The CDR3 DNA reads TGTGCTAGTGGTTTGGTAGCAACAGGGGGGCTGGAGACCCAGTACTTC. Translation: CASGLVATGGLETQYF.

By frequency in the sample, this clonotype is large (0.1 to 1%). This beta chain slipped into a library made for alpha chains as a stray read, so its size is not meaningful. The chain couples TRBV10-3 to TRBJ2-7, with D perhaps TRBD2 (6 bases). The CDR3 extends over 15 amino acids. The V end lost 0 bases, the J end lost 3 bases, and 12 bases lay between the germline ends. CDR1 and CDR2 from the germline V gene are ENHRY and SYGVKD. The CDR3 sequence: CAISESGLQFYEQYV. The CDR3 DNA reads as TGTGCCATCAGTGAGTCGGGACTTCAATTCTACGAGCAGTACGTC.

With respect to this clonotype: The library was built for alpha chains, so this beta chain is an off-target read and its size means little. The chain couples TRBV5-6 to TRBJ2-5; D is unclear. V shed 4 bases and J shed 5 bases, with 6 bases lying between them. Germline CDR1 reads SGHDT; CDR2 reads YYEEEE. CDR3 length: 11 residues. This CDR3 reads CASSLRETQYF. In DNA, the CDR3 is TGTGCCAGCAGCCTCCGGGAGACCCAGTACTTC.

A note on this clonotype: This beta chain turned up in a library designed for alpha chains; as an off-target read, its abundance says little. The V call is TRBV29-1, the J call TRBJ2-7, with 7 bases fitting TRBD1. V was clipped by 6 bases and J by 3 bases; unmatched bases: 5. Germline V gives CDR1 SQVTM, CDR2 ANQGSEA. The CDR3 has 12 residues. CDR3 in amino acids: CSVGGQDYEQYF. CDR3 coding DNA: TGCAGCGTGGGTGGACAGGACTACGAGCAGTACTTC.

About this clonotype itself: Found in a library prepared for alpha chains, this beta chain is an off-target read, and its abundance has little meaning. The CDR3 loop reads CASSLGPAGKETQYF. Here the CDR3 DNA reads TGTGCCAGCAGCTTAGGTCCTGCGGGGAAAGAGACCCAGTACTTC. The rearrangement links TRBV11-2 to TRBJ2-5, with D perhaps matching TRBD2 (6 bases). V gave up 1 base and J gave up 3 bases, with 12 bases separating them. Germline CDR1 SGHAT, CDR2 FQNNGV. CDR3 length: 15 amino acids.

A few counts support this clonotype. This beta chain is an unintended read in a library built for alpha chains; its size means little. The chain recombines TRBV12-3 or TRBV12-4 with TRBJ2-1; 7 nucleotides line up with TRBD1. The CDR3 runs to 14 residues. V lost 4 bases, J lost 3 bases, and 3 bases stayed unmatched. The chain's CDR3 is CASSSWDSYNEQFF. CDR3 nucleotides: TGTGCCAGCAGTTCCTGGGACAGCTACAATGAGCAGTTCTTC.

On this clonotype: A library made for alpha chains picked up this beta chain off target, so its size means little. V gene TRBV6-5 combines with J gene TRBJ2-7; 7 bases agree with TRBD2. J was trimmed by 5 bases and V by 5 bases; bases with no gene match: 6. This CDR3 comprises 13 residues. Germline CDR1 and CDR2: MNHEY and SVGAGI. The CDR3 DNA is TGTGCCAGCAGTCCGGCAGGGAGGGACGAGCAGTACGTC. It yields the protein CASSPAGRDEQYV.